The T cell receptor (beta chain) described here comes from a study of CD8+ T cells in alopecia areata. The CDR3 runs to 14 residues. V dropped 0 bases and J dropped 0 bases, with 3 bases sitting between them. Per germline, CDR1 MNHNS and CDR2 SASEGT. Documented treatment: oral pan-JAK inhibitor, 5-10 mg twice daily. It was cDNA, reverse transcribed from extracted RNA, that served as the sequencing template. Profiled with immunoSEQ multiplex PCR; TCRdb holds only in-frame clones, not every one. The sample includes approximately 210,000 clones, 66% seen only once; the top ten take around 1.3%. This clone turned up a few times.

The specimen was CD4+ T cells sorted from blood, collected at roughly week 45, from a patient treated with tofacitinib. The source of this sequence is a human donor with alopecia areata. This chain links TRBV6-1 with TRBJ1-5; D not resolved. The CDR3 sequence is CASSEAHSNQPQHF. DNA for the CDR3: TGTGCCAGCAGTGAAGCACATAGCAATCAGCCCCAGCATTTT.